One sample yielded the 13 T cell receptor beta chains listed below, sequenced in a study of Ad26.COV2.S vaccination and SARS-CoV-2 variants. The treatment here: around 19 received Ad26.COV2.S at low or high dose, single or two shots; roughly five received placebo; per-sample allocation not given. Samples analyzed were those drawn on day 63 after the first vaccine or placebo injection. Using immunoSEQ multiplex PCR, the repertoire was profiled, and TCRdb retains in-frame clones only, with some absent. The data show 330,000 or so clones, roughly 88% seen once. The sequenced sample was peripheral blood, obtained in a trial of Ad26.COV2.S vaccine versus placebo. Source of these receptors: a person between 18 and 65 years old who received the Ad26.COV2.S COVID-19 vaccine or a placebo.

The chain uses TRBV30 and TRBJ2-5; 11 nucleotides agree with TRBD2. The CDR3 consists of 15 residues. J lost 2 bases, V lost 2 bases, and 4 bases had no gene match. Germline CDR1 is GTSNPN and CDR2 is SVGIG (reference sequence). CDR3 nucleotides: TGTGCCTGGAGTCGACTAGCGGGATGGCAAGAGACCCAGTACTTC. It specifies CAWSRLAGWQETQYF.

A few counts support this clone. J is TRBJ1-5 and V is TRBV3-1 (or the pseudogene TRBV3-2), with D unclear. Germline loops: CDR1 LGHDT, CDR2 YNNKEL (reference sequence). This CDR3 has 14 amino acids. V shed 1 base and J shed 3 bases, with 7 bases lying between them. The CDR3 sequence is CASSQVRDNQPQHF. CDR3 sequence (DNA): TGTGCCAGCAGCCAAGTTCGGGACAATCAGCCCCAGCATTTT.

V is TRBV2 and J is TRBJ1-5, with D unresolved. This CDR3 contains 14 residues. The ends were cut back, 2 bases at V and 4 bases at J, with 9 bases in the middle. Germline V CDR1 and CDR2: SNHLY, FYNNEI. CDR3 bases: TGTGCCAGCAGTGAAAATGATTTAAATCAGCCCCAGCATTTT. Translated, it gives CASSENDLNQPQHF.

CDR3 in amino acids: CASRRGAGGETQYF. For the CDR3, the DNA is TGTGCCAGTAGAAGGGGAGCGGGGGGAGAGACCCAGTACTTC. The chain couples TRBV19 to TRBJ2-5, with 9 bases aligning to TRBD2. The CDR3 sequence is 14 residues long. The trim removed 6 bases at V and 4 bases at J, leaving 6 bases unmatched. The germline CDR1 and CDR2 sequences are LNHDA and SQIVND (reference sequence).

About this clone: The identical CDR3 is also encoded by other nucleotide sequences in the sample. CDR3 sequence: CASSSGNTEAFF. For the CDR3, the DNA is TGTGCCAGCAGTTCTGGGAACACTGAAGCTTTCTTT. The rearrangement joins TRBV28 to TRBJ1-1, with no clear D. CDR3 size: 12 residues. Per germline, CDR1 MDHEN and CDR2 SYDVKM. V lost 4 bases, J lost 1 base, and 4 bases lay in between.

The chain uses TRBV6-6 and TRBJ2-7; D is undetermined. This CDR3 region has 14 residues. From germline, CDR1 is MNHNY and CDR2 SVGAGI (reference sequence). Trimming cost V 7 bases and J 0 bases, with 13 bases left between them. The chain's CDR3 is CASKKVLSSYEQYF. For the CDR3, the DNA is TGTGCCAGCAAAAAGGTTCTGAGCTCCTACGAGCAGTACTTC.

The chain recombines TRBV9 with TRBJ2-1, with D maybe TRBD1 (7 bases). Germline V gene sequence: CDR1 SGDLS, CDR2 YYNGEE. V gave up 2 bases and J gave up 3 bases, with 12 bases separating them. The CDR3 consists of 15 residues. The CDR3 loop is CASSVGGQSYNEQFF. CDR3 bases: TGTGCCAGCAGCGTGGGGGGACAGAGCTACAATGAGCAGTTCTTC. Full variable domain (missing parts from reference TRBV9 and TRBJ2-1): DSGVTQTPKHLITATGQRVTLRCSPRSGDLSVYWYQQSLDQGLQFLIQYYNGEERAKGNILERFSAQQFPDLHSELNLSSLELGDSALYFCASSVGGQSYNEQFFGPGTRLTVL.

This clone was counted a single time. The chain employs TRBV7-9 and TRBJ2-5, with 11 bases fitting TRBD1. This CDR3 region has 15 residues. The V and J ends lost 6 bases and 3 bases, in that order; junction bases with no gene match: 6. Germline V gene data show CDR1 as SEHNR and CDR2 as FQNEAQ (reference sequence). The CDR3 nucleotides are TGTGCCAGCAGGCCGAGGACAGGGGGCGAAGAGACCCAGTACTTC. Translated: CASRPRTGGEETQYF.

This rearrangement joins TRBV3-1 (or the pseudogene TRBV3-2) to TRBJ2-3; 10 bases line up with TRBD2. V shed 5 bases, J shed 4 bases, and the junction held 9 bases outside the gene matches. Germline loops: CDR1 LGHDT, CDR2 YNNKEL (reference sequence). The CDR3 consists of 16 residues. CDR3 in amino acids: CASSSYSSGSPDTQYF. The DNA for the CDR3 is TGTGCCAGCAGCTCCTATTCTAGCGGGAGTCCAGATACGCAGTATTTT.

This chain connects TRBV6-6 to TRBJ2-1; 10 nucleotides match TRBD2. The germline V gene encodes CDR1 MNHNY and CDR2 SVGAGI (reference sequence). V trimming: 7 bases; J trimming: 8 bases; junction bases outside the gene matches: 14. This CDR3 is 16 amino acids long. CDR3 sequence (DNA): TGTGCCAGCACTGGATTAGGGACTAGCGTGCACGATGAGCAGTTCTTC. This sequence encodes CASTGLGTSVHDEQFF.

The genes are TRBV27 and TRBJ2-3, with 9 bases lining up with TRBD2. The CDR3 spans 18 residues. J was trimmed by 0 bases and V by 7 bases; bases with no gene match: 14. Germline V gives CDR1 MNHEY, CDR2 SMNVEV (reference sequence). The CDR3 sequence is CASNPIGAGGLSTDTQYF. The CDR3, as DNA: TGTGCCAGCAATCCAATTGGGGCGGGGGGGCTAAGCACAGATACGCAGTATTTT.

This chain uses TRBV2 with TRBJ2-3; TRBD2 matches 9 bases. Germline lookup yields CDR1 SNHLY and CDR2 FYNNEI. Losses at the gene ends were 10 bases for V and 4 bases for J; bases not matched to a gene: 12. This CDR3 has 15 residues. The CDR3 DNA reads TGTGCCATCCCCCAGGCGGGGGGGCCCGCAGATACGCAGTATTTT. This translates into CAIPQAGGPADTQYF.

The chain joins TRBV2 to TRBJ2-6; D gene uncertain. The germline V gene has CDR1 SNHLY and CDR2 FYNNEI. This CDR3 has 15 residues. V lost 4 bases and J 0 bases, leaving 7 bases between the germline ends. CDR3 amino acids: CASSVSPSGANVLTF. The CDR3 DNA follows: TGTGCCAGCAGTGTCTCCCCCTCTGGGGCCAACGTCCTGACTTTC. Based on the CDR3 plus reference TRBV2 and TRBJ2-6, the full variable domain is EPEVTQTPSHQVTQMGQEVILRCVPISNHLYFYWYRQILGQKVEFLVSFYNNEISEKSEIFDDQFSVERPDGSNFTLKIRSTKLEDSAMYFCASSVSPSGANVLTFGAGSRLTVL.